Given below is one T cell receptor beta chain in context. The antigen remains unidentified. Naive CD8 cells comprised CD45RO-negative, CCR7-positively selected cells, excluding terminally differentiated effector memory CD45RA+ cells. Recent vaccinations or acute infections were absent in the healthy HIV-negative adult donors. Measured with immunoSEQ multiplex PCR; TCRdb has only the in-frame clones, and not every one. The sample holds roughly 2.1 million clones, 85% to 95% seen once. These data come from a study of shared clonotypes between healthy human individuals. Overall study findings and caveats: A generally larger estimated richness was seen in naive subsets than in memory subsets. The study sampled only blood, and tissue repertoires likely differ. Clonotypes shared by all four sorted-subset donors had higher generation probabilities than non-shared clonotypes.

Germline CDR1 and CDR2: SEHNR and FQNEAQ (reference sequence). The CDR3 is 13 amino acids. Trimming took off 4 bases at V and 2 bases at J, with 9 bases between the two ends. The sample consisted of naive CD8+ T cells from PBMCs. This clonotype originated in a man aged 18 to 30 in good health. Some clones in this sample may be carry-over from other donors' samples. This chain uses TRBV7-9 with TRBJ2-7; D is unclear. The chain's CDR3 is CASSSLKPYEQYF. The CDR3 DNA reads as TGTGCCAGCAGCTCTCTAAAACCCTACGAGCAGTACTTC.